This TCR beta chain derives from a study of OX40 agonist ivuxolimab in advanced cancers. Turning to the study itself: At 82.7% male, the cohort had a mean age of approximately 64 years, ranging from roughly 20 to 85. Enrollees could have had prior anti-PD-1, anti-PD-L1 or anti-CTLA-4 therapy, which more than 30% had received.

Germline CDR1 SGHTA, CDR2 FQGNSA. The ends lost 1 base at V and 3 bases at J; junction bases unmatched: 9. The CDR3 spans 19 residues. The protocol was immunoSEQ multiplex PCR, while the TCRdb copy is restricted to in-frame clones and leaves out a portion. The sample consists of fewer than 75,000 clones, more than 70% of them appearing once. The material was CD4+ or CD8+ T cells sorted from blood, obtained in a trial of the OX40 agonist ivuxolimab. The sequence was obtained from an adult with an advanced solid tumor such as melanoma, head and neck, liver or kidney cancer. The rearrangement uses TRBV7-2 and TRBJ2-2, with TRBD2 identical over 12 bases. CDR3 region: CASSLGLTSGRSYTGELFF. DNA of the CDR3: TGTGCCAGCAGCTTAGGTCTGACTAGCGGGAGAAGCTACACCGGGGAGCTGTTTTTT.